This record looks at one T cell receptor (beta chain) sequence and its context. These data belong to a study of control samples from healthy donors and cancer patients. Deletions cut 3 bases from V and 5 bases from J, with 13 bases between. Germline V lookup: CDR1 KGHSH, CDR2 LQKENI. The CDR3 contains 14 residues. Only in-frame clones appear in the TCRdb table, and some are missing; sequencing was by immunoSEQ multiplex PCR. The sample has 120,000 to 150,000 clones, 91% seen once. The chain joins TRBV18 to TRBJ1-1, with TRBD1 as a possible D gene (6 bases). Source material: blood. The clonotype originates from a man aged 25-45 years in good health. The CDR3 nucleotides are TGTGCCAGCTCACCGGAGGGGGTCGGGACTGAAGCTTTCTTT. The encoded protein is CASSPEGVGTEAFF.